This TCR beta chain was sequenced during a study of cytomegalovirus exposure and HLA in healthy donors. The overall study: An earlier analysis found roughly 110 million unique TCR beta sequences from about 190 million T cells.

The sample holds many counts of this clone. The antigen is undetermined. After removal of 5 bases from V and 1 base from J, the junction contained 11 bases not matched to a gene. This CDR3 region has 16 residues. Germline CDR1 reads SGHAT; CDR2 reads FQNNGV. Findings and limits, study-wide: Cytomegalovirus status was reportedly diagnosed by the classifier with high specificity and sensitivity. The authors later linked a missense DCLRE1C variant to TCR beta V- and J-gene trimming.

A multiplex PCR was run with 60 Vbeta primers and 13 Jbeta primers. Only in-frame clones appear in the TCRdb table, and some are missing; sequencing was by immunoSEQ multiplex PCR. This table has some 98,000 clones, over 8% appearing once. Sequenced sample: PBMCs. The TCR was taken from a man between 45 and 60 years old in good health and CMV-seropositive. The chain has TRBV11-2 and TRBJ2-7; TRBD1 aligns across 7 bases. The CDR3 spells CASSATGWGRSYEQYF. CDR3 sequence (DNA): TGTGCCAGCAGCGCGACAGGGTGGGGTAGGTCCTACGAGCAGTACTTC.